The next 14 T cell receptor beta chains were all read from a single sample in a study of T cells after yellow fever vaccination. Each CDR3 protein gets one entry after TCRdb re-called the 5' RACE reads with MiXCR. In the table there are around 60,000 distinct CDR3 sequences, approximately 6.1% of which are singletons. This specimen was PBMCs, either bulk or a sorted T-cell subset (CD4+, CD8+, memory, or dextramer-sorted; not recorded which), taken on the day of the yellow fever booster vaccination. The receptors come from a man aged 18 to 29 who received the YFV17D yellow fever vaccine.

This clonotype has at least ten counts. J is TRBJ2-7 and V is TRBV4-1; possibly TRBD1 for D (5 bases). In germline, CDR1 is MGHRA, CDR2 YSYEKL. V was pared by 1 base and J by 2 bases, with 12 bases between. The CDR3 covers 15 residues. The CDR3 is CASSQVVRGPYEQYF. In DNA, the CDR3 is TGCGCCAGCAGCCAAGTAGTAAGGGGTCCCTACGAGCAGTACTTC.

At least ten counts were recorded for this clonotype. The chain carries TRBV19 and TRBJ2-7, with 9 bases that match TRBD1. The germline V gene has CDR1 LNHDA and CDR2 SQIVND (reference sequence). There are 16 residues in the CDR3. J gave up 1 base and V 7 bases, and 11 bases lay outside the gene matches. The DNA for the CDR3 is TGTGCCAGTAACAACCCAGGACAGGGGAATTCCTACGAGCAGTACTTC. Protein product: CASNNPGQGNSYEQYF.

This clonotype was recorded many times. The rearrangement joins TRBV7-3 to TRBJ1-1; no definite D call. The CDR3 runs 13 residues. With 2 bases removed from V and 4 bases from J, the gap between germline ends came to 8 bases. CDR1 and CDR2 (germline): SGHTA, FQGTGA. The CDR3 DNA reads as TGTGCCAGCAGCTTATGGGTGTCCACTGAAGCTTTCTTT. It yields the protein CASSLWVSTEAFF. Combining the CDR3 with reference TRBV7-3 and TRBJ1-1 gives the whole variable domain GAGVSQTPSNKVTEKGKYVELRCDPISGHTALYWYRQSLGQGPEFLIYFQGTGAADDSGLPNDRFFAVRPEGSVSTLKIQRTERGDSAVYLCASSLWVSTEAFFGQGTRLTVV.

Only a few counts were recorded for this clonotype. This chain joins TRBV15 and TRBJ1-4; the D gene is possibly TRBD1 (5 bases). The CDR3 spans 15 residues. V was pared by 3 bases and J by 3 bases, with 11 bases between. CDR1 is LNHNV, CDR2 YYDKDF, per germline (reference sequence). The CDR3 DNA reads as TGTGCCACCAGCAGCCACGACAGAGCTAATGAAAAACTGTTTTTT. This encodes CATSSHDRANEKLFF.

This clonotype has a handful of counts. In DNA, the CDR3 is TGTGCCAGCAGTTACTCGATCGGTGACACCCACAATGAGCAGTTCTTC. Translated: CASSYSIGDTHNEQFF. The chain is built from TRBV6-6 and TRBJ2-1, with D unclear. The CDR3 spans 16 residues. Germline V gene lookup returns CDR1 MNHNY and CDR2 SVGAGI (reference sequence). Deletions cut 0 bases from V and 5 bases from J, with 14 bases between.

This clonotype was detected many times. This chain joins TRBV11-2 and TRBJ1-2, with D hard to call. This CDR3 has 13 residues. The ends were cut back, 5 bases at V and 8 bases at J, with 15 bases in the middle. Germline loops: CDR1 SGHAT, CDR2 FQNNGV. The CDR3 here is CASSLISGSGYTF. CDR3 bases: TGTGCCAGCAGCCTTATATCGGGGAGCGGCTACACCTTC.

This clonotype was observed at least ten times. This chain links TRBV25-1 with TRBJ2-5, with no clear D. Germline V CDR1 and CDR2: MGHDK, SYGVNS. The CDR3 totals 12 residues. Trimming took 7 bases from V and 5 from J, leaving 11 bases between them. The CDR3 nucleotides read TGTGCCAGCAAATCATTCGGTGAGACCCAGTACTTC. It is translated as CASKSFGETQYF.

This clonotype was observed at least ten times. V is TRBV12-3 or TRBV12-4 and J is TRBJ2-1; TRBD2 matches at 8 bases. The CDR3 runs to 16 residues. V shed 3 bases and J 4 bases; nucleotides not matched to a gene: 8. The CDR3 nucleotides read TGTGCCAGCAGTTTTGTTATAGCGGGGCGTTACAATGAGCAGTTCTTC. Amino acids: CASSFVIAGRYNEQFF.

Ten or more counts support this clonotype. CDR3 DNA: TGTGCCAGCAGCACGGACAGGGGGACTGAAGCTTTCTTT. Its protein is CASSTDRGTEAFF. The chain has TRBV5-5 and TRBJ1-1; TRBD1 agrees at 10 bases. The CDR3 totals 13 residues. Per the germline V gene, CDR1 is SGHKS and CDR2 is YYEKEE (reference sequence). After removal of 4 bases from V and 5 bases from J, the junction contained 2 bases not matched to a gene.

This clonotype was found a few times. The chain has TRBV6-2 or TRBV6-3 and TRBJ1-2; D possibly corresponds to TRBD1 (5 bases). The CDR3 runs to 15 residues. Germline CDR1 MNHEY, CDR2 SVGEGT. V was shortened by 8 bases and J by 0 bases, with 16 bases between the two germline ends. Here the CDR3 reads CASDFYEGPNYGYTF. In DNA form, the CDR3 reads TGTGCCAGCGATTTTTATGAGGGACCTAACTATGGCTACACCTTC.

This clonotype was seen many times. The rearrangement uses TRBV29-1 and TRBJ2-7; 7 nucleotides match TRBD1. Germline-derived CDR1 and CDR2 are SQVTM and ANQGSEA. This CDR3 spans 13 amino acids. The junction had 6 bases not matched to a gene; V was cut back by 5 bases and J by 2 bases. This chain's CDR3 is CSVPTGQPYEQYF. The CDR3 DNA reads TGCAGCGTTCCCACGGGACAGCCCTACGAGCAGTACTTC.

This clonotype showed up many times. V and J are TRBV4-1 and TRBJ2-1; D gene uncertain. Trimming took 0 bases from V and 5 from J, leaving 17 bases between them. CDR1 and CDR2 from the germline V gene are MGHRA and YSYEKL. The CDR3 is made up of 17 amino acids. Here the CDR3 DNA reads TGCGCCAGCAGCCAAGATTTAAAGCCTAGTAGGCACAATGAGCAGTTCTTC. Translation: CASSQDLKPSRHNEQFF.

By proportion, this clonotype is medium-sized. J is TRBJ1-3 and V is TRBV10-3; 7 nucleotides match TRBD1. The CDR3 sequence is 14 residues long. Trimming took 10 bases from V and 1 from J; bases not matched to a gene: 7. Germline-derived CDR1 and CDR2 are ENHRY and SYGVKD. The CDR3 spells CATRDSNSGNTIYF. The DNA of the CDR3 is TGTGCCACCCGGGACAGCAATTCTGGAAACACCATATATTTT.

Many counts were recorded for this clonotype. V usage is TRBV5-1 and J usage is TRBJ2-5; 7 positions match TRBD1. The CDR3 extends over 13 amino acids. Per germline, CDR1 SGHRS and CDR2 YFSETQ. With V trimmed by 5 bases and J by 2 bases, 3 bases remained unmatched. Written as DNA, the CDR3 is TGCGCCAGCAGGGGGACAGTTCAAGAGACCCAGTACTTC. It yields the protein CASRGTVQETQYF.